The clone carrying this T cell receptor (beta chain) was observed at least ten times. The CDR3 loop spans 15 amino acids. V was cut by 0 bases and J by 3 bases, with 9 bases left in between. CDR1 and CDR2 from the germline V gene are MNHEY and SMNVEV (reference sequence). Expressed TCRB transcripts got sequenced, as all isolated RNA was reverse transcribed. Libraries were prepared by immunoSEQ multiplex PCR; TCRdb keeps only in-frame clonotypes and omits some of them. Counted here are around 140,000 clones, over 8% occurring once; the ten biggest clones make up around 0.65%. This record comes from a study of beta chain features in type 1 diabetes.

The specimen sequenced was central memory CD4+ T cells from blood. This TCR was sampled from a woman between 35 and 50 years old in good health. The chain links TRBV27 to TRBJ2-1; TRBD2 might be the D (6 bases). The CDR3 reads CASSLSGLSYNEQFF. The CDR3 nucleotides are TGTGCCAGCAGTTTATCGGGACTGAGCTACAATGAGCAGTTCTTC.